The next 5 T cell receptor beta chains were all read from a single sample in a study of blood T cells in healthy people across ages. Through a sample-barcoded 5' primer and a J-beta primer mix, a second PCR was run for roughly 6 to 11 cycles. TCRdb re-analysed the 5' RACE reads in MiXCR, keeping a single row per CDR3 protein. The sample holds some 1.4 million distinct CDR3 sequences, around 42% seen once. The sequenced sample consisted of blood. Every receptor here comes from a woman aged 18 to 35 in good health.

This clonotype has just a few counts. V gene TRBV12-3 or TRBV12-4 combines with J gene TRBJ2-1; 11 bases fit TRBD2. V trimming: 3 bases; J trimming: 4 bases; junction bases outside the gene matches: 5. The CDR3 is 16 residues long. The CDR3 bases are TGTGCCAGCAGTTTTGACGGGACTAGCGGATACAATGAGCAGTTCTTC. Protein sequence: CASSFDGTSGYNEQFF.

V gene TRBV4-1 combines with J gene TRBJ1-6, with 8 bases matching TRBD1. The CDR3 length is 19 residues. The junction had 14 bases not matched to a gene; V was cut back by 0 bases and J by 7 bases. CDR1 and CDR2 (germline): MGHRA, YSYEKL. CDR3 coding DNA: TGCGCCAGCAGCCAAGAGGGCAGGGGGCAAAAATCGAGAAATTCACCCCTCCACTTT. It yields the protein CASSQEGRGQKSRNSPLHF.

The chain has TRBV7-8 and TRBJ2-7; no clear D gene. V was clipped by 5 bases and J by 4 bases, with 18 bases between them. Germline assignment: CDR1 SGHVS and CDR2 FQNEAQ. CDR3 length: 15 residues. In DNA, the CDR3 is TGTGCCAGCAGCCCCCGGACGGCGGCGGCTTACGAGCAGTACTTC. Its translation is CASSPRTAAAYEQYF.

This rearrangement joins TRBV28 to TRBJ2-4, with no clear D. The CDR3 sequence is 14 residues long. With 2 bases removed from V and 6 bases from J, the gap between germline ends came to 11 bases. Germline V gene data show CDR1 as MDHEN and CDR2 as SYDVKM. CDR3 protein: CASSLGLRPNIQYF. DNA for the CDR3: TGTGCCAGCAGTTTAGGGCTGCGGCCAAACATTCAGTACTTC.

There are a few counts of this clonotype. The V and J genes are TRBV5-1 and TRBJ2-1; D is unresolved. This CDR3 is built from 14 residues. Germline V gene sequence: CDR1 SGHRS, CDR2 YFSETQ. The ends were cut back, 5 bases at V and 0 bases at J, with 9 bases in the middle. DNA of the CDR3: TGCGCCAGCAGGATCCCGAGCTCCTACAATGAGCAGTTCTTC. This translates into CASRIPSSYNEQFF.